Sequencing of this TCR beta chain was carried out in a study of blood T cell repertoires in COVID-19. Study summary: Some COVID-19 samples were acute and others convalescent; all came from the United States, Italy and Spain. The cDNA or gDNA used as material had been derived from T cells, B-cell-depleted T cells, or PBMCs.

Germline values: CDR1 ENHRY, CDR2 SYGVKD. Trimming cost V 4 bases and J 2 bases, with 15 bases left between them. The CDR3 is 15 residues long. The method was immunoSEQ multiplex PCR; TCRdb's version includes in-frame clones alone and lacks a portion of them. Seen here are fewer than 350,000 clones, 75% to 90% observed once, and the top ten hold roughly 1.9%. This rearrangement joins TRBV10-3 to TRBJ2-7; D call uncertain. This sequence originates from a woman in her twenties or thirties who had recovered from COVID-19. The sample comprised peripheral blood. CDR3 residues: CAISAVAGQTYEQYF. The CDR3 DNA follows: TGTGCCATCAGTGCTGTGGCAGGCCAGACCTACGAGCAGTACTTC.